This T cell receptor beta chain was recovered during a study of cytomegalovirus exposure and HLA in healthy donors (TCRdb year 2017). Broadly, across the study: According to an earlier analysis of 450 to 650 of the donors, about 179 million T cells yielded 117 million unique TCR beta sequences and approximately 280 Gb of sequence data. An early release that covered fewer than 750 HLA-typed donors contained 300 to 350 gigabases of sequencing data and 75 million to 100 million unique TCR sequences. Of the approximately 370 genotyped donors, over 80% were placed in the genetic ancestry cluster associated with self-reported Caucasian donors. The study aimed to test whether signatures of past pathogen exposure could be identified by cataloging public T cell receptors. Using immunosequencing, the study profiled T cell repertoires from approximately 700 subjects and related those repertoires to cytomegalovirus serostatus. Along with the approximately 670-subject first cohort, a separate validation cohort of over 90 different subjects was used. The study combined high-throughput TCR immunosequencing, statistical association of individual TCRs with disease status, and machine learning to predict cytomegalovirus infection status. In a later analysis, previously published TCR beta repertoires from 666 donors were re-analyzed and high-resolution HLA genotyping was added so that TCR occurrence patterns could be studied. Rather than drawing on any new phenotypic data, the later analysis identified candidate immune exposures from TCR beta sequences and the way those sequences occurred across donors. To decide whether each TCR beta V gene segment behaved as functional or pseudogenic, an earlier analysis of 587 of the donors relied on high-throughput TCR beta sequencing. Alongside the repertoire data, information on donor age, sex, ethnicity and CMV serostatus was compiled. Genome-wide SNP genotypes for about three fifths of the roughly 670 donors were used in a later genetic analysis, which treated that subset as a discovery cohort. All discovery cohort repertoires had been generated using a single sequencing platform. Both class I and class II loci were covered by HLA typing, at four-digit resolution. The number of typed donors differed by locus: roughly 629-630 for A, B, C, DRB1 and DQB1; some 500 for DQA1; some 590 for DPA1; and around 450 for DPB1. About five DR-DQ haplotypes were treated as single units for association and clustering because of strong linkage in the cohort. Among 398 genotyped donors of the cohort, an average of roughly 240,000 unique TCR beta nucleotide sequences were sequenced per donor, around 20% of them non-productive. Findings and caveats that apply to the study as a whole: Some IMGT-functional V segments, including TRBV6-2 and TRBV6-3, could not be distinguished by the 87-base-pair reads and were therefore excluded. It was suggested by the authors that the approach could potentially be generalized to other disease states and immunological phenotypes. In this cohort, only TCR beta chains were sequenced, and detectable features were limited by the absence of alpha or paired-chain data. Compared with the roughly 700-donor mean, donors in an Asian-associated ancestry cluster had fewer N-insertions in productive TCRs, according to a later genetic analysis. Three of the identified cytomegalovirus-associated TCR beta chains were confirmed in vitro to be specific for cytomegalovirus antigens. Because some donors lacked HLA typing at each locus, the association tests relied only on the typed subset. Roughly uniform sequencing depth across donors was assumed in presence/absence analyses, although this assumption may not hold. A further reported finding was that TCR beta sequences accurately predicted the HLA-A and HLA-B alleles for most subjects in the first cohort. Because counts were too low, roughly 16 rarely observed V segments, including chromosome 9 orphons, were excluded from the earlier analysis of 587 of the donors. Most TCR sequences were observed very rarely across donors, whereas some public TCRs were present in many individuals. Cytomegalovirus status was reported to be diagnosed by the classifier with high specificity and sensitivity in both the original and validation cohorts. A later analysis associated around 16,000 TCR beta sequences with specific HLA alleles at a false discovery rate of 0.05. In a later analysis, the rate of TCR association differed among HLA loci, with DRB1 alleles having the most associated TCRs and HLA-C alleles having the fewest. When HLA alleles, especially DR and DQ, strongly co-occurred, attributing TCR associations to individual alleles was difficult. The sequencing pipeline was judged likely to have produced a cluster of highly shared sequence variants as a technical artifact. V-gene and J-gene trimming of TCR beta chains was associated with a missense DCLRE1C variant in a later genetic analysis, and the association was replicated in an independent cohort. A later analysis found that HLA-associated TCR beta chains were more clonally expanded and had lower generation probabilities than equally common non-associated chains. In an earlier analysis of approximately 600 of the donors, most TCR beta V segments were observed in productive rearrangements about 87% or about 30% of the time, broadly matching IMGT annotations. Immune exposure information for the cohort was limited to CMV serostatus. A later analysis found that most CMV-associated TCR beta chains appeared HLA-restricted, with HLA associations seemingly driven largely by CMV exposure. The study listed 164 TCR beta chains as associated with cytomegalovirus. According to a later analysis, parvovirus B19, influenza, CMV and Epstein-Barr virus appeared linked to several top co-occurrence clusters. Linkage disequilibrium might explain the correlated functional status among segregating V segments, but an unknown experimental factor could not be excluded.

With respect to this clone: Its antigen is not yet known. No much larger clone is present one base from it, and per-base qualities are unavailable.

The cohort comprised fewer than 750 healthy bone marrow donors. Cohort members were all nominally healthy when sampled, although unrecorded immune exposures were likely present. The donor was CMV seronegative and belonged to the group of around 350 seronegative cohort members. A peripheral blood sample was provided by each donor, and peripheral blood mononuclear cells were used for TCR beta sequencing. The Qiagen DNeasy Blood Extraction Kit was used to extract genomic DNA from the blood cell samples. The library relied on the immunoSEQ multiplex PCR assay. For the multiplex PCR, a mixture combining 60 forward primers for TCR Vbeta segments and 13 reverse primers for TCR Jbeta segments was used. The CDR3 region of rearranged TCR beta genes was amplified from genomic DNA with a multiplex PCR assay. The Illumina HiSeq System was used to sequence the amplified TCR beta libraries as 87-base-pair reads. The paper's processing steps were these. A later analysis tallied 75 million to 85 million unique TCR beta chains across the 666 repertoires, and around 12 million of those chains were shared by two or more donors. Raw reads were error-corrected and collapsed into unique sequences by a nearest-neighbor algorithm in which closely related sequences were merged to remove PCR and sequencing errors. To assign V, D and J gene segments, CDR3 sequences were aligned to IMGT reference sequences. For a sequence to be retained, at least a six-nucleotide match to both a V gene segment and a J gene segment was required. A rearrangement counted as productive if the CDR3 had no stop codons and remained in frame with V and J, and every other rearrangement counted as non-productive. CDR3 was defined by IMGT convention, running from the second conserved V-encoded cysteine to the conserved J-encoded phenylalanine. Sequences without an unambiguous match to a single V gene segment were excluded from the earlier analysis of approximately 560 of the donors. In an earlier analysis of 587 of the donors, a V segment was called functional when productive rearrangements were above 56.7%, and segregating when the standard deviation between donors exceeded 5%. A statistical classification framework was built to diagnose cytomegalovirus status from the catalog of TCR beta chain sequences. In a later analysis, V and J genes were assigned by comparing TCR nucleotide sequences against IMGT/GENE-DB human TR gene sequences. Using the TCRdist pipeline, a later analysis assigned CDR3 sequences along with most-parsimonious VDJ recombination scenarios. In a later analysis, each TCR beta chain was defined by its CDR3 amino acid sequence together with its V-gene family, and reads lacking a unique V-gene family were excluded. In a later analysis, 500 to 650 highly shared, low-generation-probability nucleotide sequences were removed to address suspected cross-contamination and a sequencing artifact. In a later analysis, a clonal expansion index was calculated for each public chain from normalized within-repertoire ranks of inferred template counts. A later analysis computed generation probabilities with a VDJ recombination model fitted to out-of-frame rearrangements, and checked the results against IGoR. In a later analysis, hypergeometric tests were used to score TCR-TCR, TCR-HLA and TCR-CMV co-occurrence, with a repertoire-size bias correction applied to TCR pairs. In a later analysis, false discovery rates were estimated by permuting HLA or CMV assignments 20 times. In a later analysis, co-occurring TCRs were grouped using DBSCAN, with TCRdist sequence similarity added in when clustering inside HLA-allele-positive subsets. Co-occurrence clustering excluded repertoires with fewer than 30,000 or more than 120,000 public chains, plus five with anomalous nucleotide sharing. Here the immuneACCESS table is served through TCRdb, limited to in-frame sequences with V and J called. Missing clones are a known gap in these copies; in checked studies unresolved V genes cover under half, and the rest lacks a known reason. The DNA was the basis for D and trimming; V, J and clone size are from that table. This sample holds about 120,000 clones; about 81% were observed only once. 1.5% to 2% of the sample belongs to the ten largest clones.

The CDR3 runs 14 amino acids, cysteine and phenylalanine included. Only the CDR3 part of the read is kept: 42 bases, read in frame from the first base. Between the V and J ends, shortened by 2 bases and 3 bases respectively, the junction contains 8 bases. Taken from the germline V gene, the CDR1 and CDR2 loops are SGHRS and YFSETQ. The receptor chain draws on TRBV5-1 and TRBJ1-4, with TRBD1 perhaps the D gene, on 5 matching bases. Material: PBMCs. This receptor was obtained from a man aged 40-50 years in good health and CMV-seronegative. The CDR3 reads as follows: CASSFDSPNEKLFF. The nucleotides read TGCGCCAGCAGCTTTGACAGTCCTAATGAAAAACTGTTTTTT.